This T cell receptor beta chain emerged from a study of cytomegalovirus exposure and HLA in healthy donors. PCR employed 60 Vbeta and 13 Jbeta primers. Libraries were prepared by immunoSEQ multiplex PCR; TCRdb keeps only in-frame clonotypes and omits some of them. The table shows around 100,000 clones, with about 70% occurring only once. Study-level results: Among CMV-associated TCR beta chains, most appeared HLA-restricted in a later analysis. TCR beta V segments were, for the most part, productive about 87% or about 30% of the time in an earlier analysis.

The germline gives CDR1 MNHEY, CDR2 SMNVEV (reference sequence). Trimming shortened V by 5 bases and J by 3 bases, and 14 bases separated the two germline ends. The CDR3 sequence is 14 residues long. In the case of this clone: As yet, its antigen is unknown.

The clonotype comes from a man aged 50 to 60 in good health and CMV-seropositive. Specimen: PBMCs. J is TRBJ2-7 and V is TRBV27; TRBD2 might be the D (6 bases). The CDR3 DNA follows: TGTGCCAGCAGTACCTATGGAGGGGACTACGAGCAGTACTTC. Protein sequence: CASSTYGGDYEQYF.